This TCR beta chain was profiled in a study of control samples from healthy donors and cancer patients (dated by TCRdb to 2020 to 2022). Comment on this clone: Which antigen it targets is not known. No quality values exist for individual bases; no much larger clone is one base distant.

The library relied on the immunoSEQ multiplex PCR assay. TCRdb limited this immuneACCESS table to in-frame rearrangements with V and J called. A share of clones is missing; checked studies link under half to unresolved V genes, and the rest is unexplained. Present in this sample are 400,000 to 450,000 clones, 75% to 95% of which were seen just once. The ten largest clones represent 5% to 8% of the sample. V is reduced by 7 bases and J by 0 bases, leaving a spacing of 12 bases between them. Counted from cysteine to phenylalanine, this CDR3 has 15 amino acids. Kept here is only the CDR3 DNA, which spans 45 bases and is read in frame from base 1. CDR1 and CDR2, per the germline V gene, are SNHLY and FYNNEI.

Sequencing used PBMCs. In this chain, TRBV2 is recombined with TRBJ1-4, with the D gene uncertain. This sequence originates from a man aged 35 to 55 with head and neck cancer. The CDR3 protein sequence reads: CASKEVPATNEKLFF. The nucleotide sequence reads TGTGCCAGCAAAGAGGTACCTGCAACTAATGAAAAACTGTTTTTT.